This record concerns one TCR beta chain sequence. No antigen is known for it. The CDR3 has 13 residues. TCRdb reprocessed the 5' RACE reads and stores each CDR3 protein as one record, lacking DNA. The sample's table shows 200,000 to 250,000 distinct CDR3 sequences. This sample is part of a study of monozygotic twins with inflammatory bowel disease. Study results and limitations: The authors could not tell different T cell subtypes apart. Reduced clonotype sharing with other individuals was observed in IBD patients relative to healthy twins, especially with disease activity.

What was sequenced was blood. The V call is TRBV12-3 or TRBV12-4, the J call TRBJ1-4; TCRdb indicates TRBD1, and absent DNA this call remains unverified. The TCR comes from a human donor with ulcerative colitis or Crohn's disease, or a healthy co-twin of an affected twin (not recorded which). The CDR3 sequence: CASRGQGGEKLFF.